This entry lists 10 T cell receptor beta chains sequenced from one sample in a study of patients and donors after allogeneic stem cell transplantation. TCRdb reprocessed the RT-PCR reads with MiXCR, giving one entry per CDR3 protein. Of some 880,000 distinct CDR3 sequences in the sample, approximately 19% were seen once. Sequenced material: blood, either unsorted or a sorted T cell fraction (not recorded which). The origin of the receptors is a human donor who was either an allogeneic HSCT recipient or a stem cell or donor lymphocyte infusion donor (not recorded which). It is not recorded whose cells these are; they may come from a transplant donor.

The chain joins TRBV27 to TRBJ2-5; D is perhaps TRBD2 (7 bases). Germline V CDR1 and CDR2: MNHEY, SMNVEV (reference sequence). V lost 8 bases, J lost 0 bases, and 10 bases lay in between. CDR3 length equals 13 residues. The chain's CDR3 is CASLGGDQETQYF. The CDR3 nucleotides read TGTGCCAGCTTAGGGGGGGACCAAGAGACCCAGTACTTC.

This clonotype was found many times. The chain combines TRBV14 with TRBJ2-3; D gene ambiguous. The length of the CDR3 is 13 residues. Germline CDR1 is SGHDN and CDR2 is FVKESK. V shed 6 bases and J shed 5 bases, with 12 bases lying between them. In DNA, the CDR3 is TGTGCCAGCAGTCCCAGTTGGGAAGATACGCAGTATTTT. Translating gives CASSPSWEDTQYF.

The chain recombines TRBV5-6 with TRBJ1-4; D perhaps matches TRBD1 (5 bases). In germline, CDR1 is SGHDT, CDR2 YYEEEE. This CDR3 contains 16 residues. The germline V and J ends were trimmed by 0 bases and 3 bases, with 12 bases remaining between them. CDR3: CASSLDSGRSNEKLFF. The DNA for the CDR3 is TGTGCCAGCAGCTTGGACTCAGGGAGATCTAATGAAAAACTGTTTTTT.

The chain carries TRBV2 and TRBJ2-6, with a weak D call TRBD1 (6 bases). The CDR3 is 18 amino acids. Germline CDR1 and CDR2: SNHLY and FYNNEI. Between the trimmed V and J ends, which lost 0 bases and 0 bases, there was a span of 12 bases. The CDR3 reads CASSEAGHIHSGANVLTF. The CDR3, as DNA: TGTGCCAGCAGTGAAGCGGGACACATACACTCTGGGGCCAACGTCCTGACTTTC.

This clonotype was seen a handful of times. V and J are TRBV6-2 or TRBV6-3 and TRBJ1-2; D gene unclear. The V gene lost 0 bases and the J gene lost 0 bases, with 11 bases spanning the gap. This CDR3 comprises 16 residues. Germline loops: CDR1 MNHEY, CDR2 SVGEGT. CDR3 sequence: CASSYSRSQTNYGYTF. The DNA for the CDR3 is TGTGCCAGCAGTTACTCGAGGAGTCAGACTAACTATGGCTACACCTTC.

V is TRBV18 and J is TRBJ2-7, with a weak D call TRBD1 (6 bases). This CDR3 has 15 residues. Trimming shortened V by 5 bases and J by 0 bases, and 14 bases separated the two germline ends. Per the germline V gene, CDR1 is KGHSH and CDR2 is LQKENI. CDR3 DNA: TGTGCCAGCTCATCTGGACAGAGGAACTCCTACGAGCAGTACTTC. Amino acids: CASSSGQRNSYEQYF.

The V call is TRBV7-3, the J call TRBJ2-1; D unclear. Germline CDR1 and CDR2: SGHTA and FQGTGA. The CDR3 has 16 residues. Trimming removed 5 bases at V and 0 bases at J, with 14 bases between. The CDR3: CASSPSGLSSYNEQFF. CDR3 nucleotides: TGTGCCAGCAGCCCCTCGGGCCTGAGCTCCTACAATGAGCAGTTCTTC.

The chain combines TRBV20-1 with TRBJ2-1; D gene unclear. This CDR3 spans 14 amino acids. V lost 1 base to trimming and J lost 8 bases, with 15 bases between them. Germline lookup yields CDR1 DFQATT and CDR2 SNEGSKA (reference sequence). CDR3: CSARAPFREDEQFF. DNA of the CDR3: TGCAGTGCTAGAGCCCCCTTTAGGGAAGATGAGCAGTTCTTC.

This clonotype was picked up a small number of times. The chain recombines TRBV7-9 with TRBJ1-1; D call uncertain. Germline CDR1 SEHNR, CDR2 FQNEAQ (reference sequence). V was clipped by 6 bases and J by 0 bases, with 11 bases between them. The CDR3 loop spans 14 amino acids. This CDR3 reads CASRKGNMNTEAFF. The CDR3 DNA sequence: TGTGCCAGCAGAAAGGGAAACATGAACACTGAAGCTTTCTTT.

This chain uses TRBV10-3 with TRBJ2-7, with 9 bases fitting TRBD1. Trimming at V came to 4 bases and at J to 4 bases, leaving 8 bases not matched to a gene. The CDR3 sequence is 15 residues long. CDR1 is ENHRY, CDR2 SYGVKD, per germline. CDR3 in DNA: TGTGCCATCAGTGGTCAGGGACAGGGTATTTACGAGCAGTACTTC. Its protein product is CAISGQGQGIYEQYF.